This TCR beta chain derives from a study of T cells in women clearing cervical HPV infection. In regard to this clone: The CDR3 goes on 3 residues after the read ends, and that part is filled in from the germline J gene.

Some clones are missing from TCRdb's copy, which holds only in-frame ones; the method was immunoSEQ multiplex PCR. The record lists approximately 18,000 clones, of which the ten most abundant hold around 10%. V lost 4 bases to trimming and J lost 4 bases, with 11 bases between them. Germline lookup yields CDR1 SGDLS and CDR2 YYNGEE. This CDR3 region has 13 residues. The sequencing input was blood buffy coat. The clonotype comes from a woman between 18 and 75 years old with a cervical HPV16 infection that either progressed to CIN3+ or cleared (not recorded which). The chain uses TRBV9 and TRBJ1-1, with D unresolved. The CDR3 here is CASSPRVPTEAFF. CDR3 DNA, as far as it was read: TGTGCCAGCAGCCCACGGGTCCCCACTGAA.